In this sample, the clone carrying this TCR beta chain turned up a few times. What it binds is not known. Per the original data handling: A typical sample had 95,000 to 100,000 TCRs, with about 23,224 to 700,000 overall. MiXCR, run by TCRdb on the RACE reads, gives a single entry per CDR3 protein. None of the V and J calls come from the authors' own analysis; TCRdb made them. This repertoire shows 250,000 or so distinct CDR3 sequences, about 9.4% found once; its top ten account for over 2%. Time point described: pre-sensitization, week 0. This sample's treatment: therapeutic diphenylcyclopropenone sensitization with weekly scalp DPC. Blood draws came before every patch-test application. Researchers extracted total RNA from unfractionated whole blood. These data come from a study of human T cells and chemical hapten exposure. Study observations and caveats: While controls formed fewer of them, expanded TCRs formed significantly more large CDR3 similarity clusters.

The clonotype originates from a woman between 40 and 55 years old with alopecia areata. Some clones in this sample may be carry-over from other donors' samples. The specimen comprised whole blood, sampled in connection with sensitization to the hapten diphenylcyclopropenone (DPC).

DNA for the CDR3: TGTGCCAGCAGCTCAGACCCTAGTGAATCAGATACGCAGTATTTT. Amino acids: CASSSDPSESDTQYF. The chain employs TRBV5-6 and TRBJ2-3; D remains ambiguous. This CDR3 spans 15 amino acids. Germline V lookup: CDR1 SGHDT, CDR2 YYEEEE. V shed 3 bases and J shed 4 bases, with 15 bases lying between them.